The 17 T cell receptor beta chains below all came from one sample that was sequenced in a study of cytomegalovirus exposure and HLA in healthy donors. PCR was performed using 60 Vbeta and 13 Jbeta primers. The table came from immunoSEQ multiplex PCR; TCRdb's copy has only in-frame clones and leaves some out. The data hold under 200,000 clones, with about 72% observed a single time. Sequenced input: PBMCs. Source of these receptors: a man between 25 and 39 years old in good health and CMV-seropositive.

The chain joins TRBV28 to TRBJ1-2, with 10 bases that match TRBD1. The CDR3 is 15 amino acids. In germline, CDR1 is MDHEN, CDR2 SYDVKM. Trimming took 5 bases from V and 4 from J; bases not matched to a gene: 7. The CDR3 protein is CASSEPGQGTYGYTF. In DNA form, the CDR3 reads TGTGCCAGCAGTGAGCCGGGACAGGGGACCTATGGCTACACCTTC.

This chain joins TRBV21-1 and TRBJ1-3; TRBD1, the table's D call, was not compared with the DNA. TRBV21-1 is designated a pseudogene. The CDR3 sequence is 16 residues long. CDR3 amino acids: CASSPRQGLSGNTIYF. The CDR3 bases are TGTGCCAGCAGCCCCCGGCAGGGCCTCTCTGGAAACACCATATATTTT.

CDR3 DNA sequence: TGTGCCAGCAGTTCCCGACTGAAAGCAACTAATGAAAAACTGTTTTTT. Its protein is CASSSRLKATNEKLFF. This chain connects TRBV28 to TRBJ1-4; no clear D. V was pared by 4 bases and J by 0 bases, with 12 bases between. The CDR3 totals 16 residues. Germline V lookup: CDR1 MDHEN, CDR2 SYDVKM.

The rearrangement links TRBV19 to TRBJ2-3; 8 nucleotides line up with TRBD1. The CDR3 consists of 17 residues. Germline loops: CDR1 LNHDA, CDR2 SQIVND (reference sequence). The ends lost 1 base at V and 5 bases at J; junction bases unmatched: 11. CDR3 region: CASSIGSGGGRLDTQYF. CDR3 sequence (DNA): TGTGCCAGTAGTATAGGCTCAGGGGGCGGTCGGTTAGATACGCAGTATTTT.

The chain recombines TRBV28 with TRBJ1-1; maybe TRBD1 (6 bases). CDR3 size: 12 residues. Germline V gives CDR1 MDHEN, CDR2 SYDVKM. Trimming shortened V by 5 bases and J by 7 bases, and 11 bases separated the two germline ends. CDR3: CASSETGSEAFF. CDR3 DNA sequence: TGTGCCAGCAGTGAGACAGGAAGTGAAGCTTTCTTT.

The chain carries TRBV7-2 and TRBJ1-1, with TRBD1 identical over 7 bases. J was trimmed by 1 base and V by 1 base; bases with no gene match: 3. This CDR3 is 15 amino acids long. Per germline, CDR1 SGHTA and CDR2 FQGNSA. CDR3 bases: TGTGCCAGCAGCTTAGAGGGGGCCCCGAACACTGAAGCTTTCTTT. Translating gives CASSLEGAPNTEAFF.

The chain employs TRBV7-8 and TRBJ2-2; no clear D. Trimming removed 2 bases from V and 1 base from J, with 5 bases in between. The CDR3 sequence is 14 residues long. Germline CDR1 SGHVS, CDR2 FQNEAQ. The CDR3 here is CASSLLRNTGELFF. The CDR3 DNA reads TGTGCCAGCAGCTTACTGCGGAACACCGGGGAGCTGTTTTTT.

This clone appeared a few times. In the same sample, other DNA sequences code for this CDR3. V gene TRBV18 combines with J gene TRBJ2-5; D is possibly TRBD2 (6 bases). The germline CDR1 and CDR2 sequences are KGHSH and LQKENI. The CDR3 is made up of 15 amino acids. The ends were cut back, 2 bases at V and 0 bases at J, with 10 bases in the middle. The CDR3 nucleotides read TGTGCCAGCTCACCAAACGGGGGAAACCAAGAGACCCAGTACTTC. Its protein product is CASSPNGGNQETQYF.

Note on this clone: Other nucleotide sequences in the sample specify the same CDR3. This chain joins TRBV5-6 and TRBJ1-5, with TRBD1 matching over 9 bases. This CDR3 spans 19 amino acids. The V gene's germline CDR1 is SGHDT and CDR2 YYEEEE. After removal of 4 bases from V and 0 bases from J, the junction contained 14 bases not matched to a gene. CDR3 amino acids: CASSESPGQGPLSNQPQHF. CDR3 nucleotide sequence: TGTGCCAGCAGCGAGTCGCCGGGACAGGGTCCTCTTAGCAATCAGCCCCAGCATTTT.

CDR3 nucleotide sequence: TGCGCCAGCAGGGACACAGCTTCCACAGATACGCAGTATTTT. Translated, it gives CASRDTASTDTQYF. J is TRBJ2-3 and V is TRBV5-1; D is perhaps TRBD1 (5 bases). Germline lookup yields CDR1 SGHRS and CDR2 YFSETQ. The CDR3 consists of 14 residues. Trimming stripped 5 bases from V and 2 bases from J, with 12 bases between.

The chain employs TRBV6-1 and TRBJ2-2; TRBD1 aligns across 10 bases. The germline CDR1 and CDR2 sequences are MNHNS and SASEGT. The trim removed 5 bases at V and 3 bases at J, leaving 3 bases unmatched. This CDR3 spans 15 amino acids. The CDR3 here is CASSRDRGYTGELFF. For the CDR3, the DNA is TGTGCCAGCAGTCGGGACAGGGGCTACACCGGGGAGCTGTTTTTT.

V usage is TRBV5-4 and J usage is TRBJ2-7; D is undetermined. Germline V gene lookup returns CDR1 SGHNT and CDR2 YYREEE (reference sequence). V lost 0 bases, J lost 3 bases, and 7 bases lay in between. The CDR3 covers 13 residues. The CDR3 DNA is TGTGCCAGCAGCTTGGGCAGTATCTACGAGCAGTACTTC. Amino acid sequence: CASSLGSIYEQYF.

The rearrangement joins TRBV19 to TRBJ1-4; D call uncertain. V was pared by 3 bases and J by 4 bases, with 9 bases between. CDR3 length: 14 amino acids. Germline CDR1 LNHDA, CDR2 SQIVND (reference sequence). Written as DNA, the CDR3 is TGTGCCAGTAGTATTCAGGAGGGTAATGAAAAACTGTTTTTT. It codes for CASSIQEGNEKLFF.

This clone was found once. The CDR3 loop reads CASSVGSRVEGYEKLFF. Written as DNA, the CDR3 is TGTGCCAGCAGCGTAGGGAGTAGGGTGGAGGGGTACGAAAAACTGTTTTTT. The chain carries TRBV9 and TRBJ1-4, with D possibly matching TRBD1 (5 bases). Between the trimmed V and J ends, which lost 0 bases and 8 bases, there was a span of 20 bases. Germline V lookup: CDR1 SGDLS, CDR2 YYNGEE. The CDR3 runs 17 residues.

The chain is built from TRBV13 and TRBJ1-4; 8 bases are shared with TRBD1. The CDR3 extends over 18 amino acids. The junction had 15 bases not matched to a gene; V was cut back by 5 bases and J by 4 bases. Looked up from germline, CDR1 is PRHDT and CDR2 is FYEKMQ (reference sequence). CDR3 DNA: TGTGCCAGCAGCGCGAGGGGGGGCCAGGGGGCCGGTAATGAAAAACTGTTTTTT. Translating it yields CASSARGGQGAGNEKLFF.

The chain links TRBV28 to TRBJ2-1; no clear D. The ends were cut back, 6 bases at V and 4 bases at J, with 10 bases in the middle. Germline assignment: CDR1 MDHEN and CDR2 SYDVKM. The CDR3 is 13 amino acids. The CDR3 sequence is CASRPVMYNEQFF. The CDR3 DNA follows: TGTGCCAGCAGGCCAGTCATGTACAATGAGCAGTTCTTC. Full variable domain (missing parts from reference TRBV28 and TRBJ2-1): DVKVTQSSRYLVKRTGEKVFLECVQDMDHENMFWYRQDPGLGLRLIYFSYDVKMKEKGDIPEGYSVSREKKERFSLILESASTNQTSMYLCASRPVMYNEQFFGPGTRLTVL.

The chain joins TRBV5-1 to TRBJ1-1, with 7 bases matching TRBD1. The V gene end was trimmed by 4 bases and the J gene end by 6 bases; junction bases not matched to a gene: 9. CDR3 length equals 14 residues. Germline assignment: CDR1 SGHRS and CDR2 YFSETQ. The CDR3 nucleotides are TGCGCCAGCAGCCCCGGGACAGTTTCTCCTGAAGCTTTCTTT. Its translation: CASSPGTVSPEAFF.